What follows is one T cell receptor beta chain and its context. This clonotype was observed many times. There is no known antigen for this receptor. No base-level quality is on record; no much larger clone is a single base apart. The receptor library was made with RT-PCR. The data were produced on a NextSeq 550. TCRdb passed the public sequencing reads through fastp at Q25 and MiXCR, retaining productive beta sequences. Identical CDR3 proteins give one entry, which carries the most common genes and DNA. The sample includes about a million distinct CDR3 sequences, with more than 15% observed a single time. The ten largest clonotypes hold roughly 6.4% of the sample. V is pared back by 1 base and J by 9 bases, with 14 bases lying between the germline termini. In the germline V gene, CDR1 corresponds to SGDLS and CDR2 to YYNGEE. Reading from cysteine to phenylalanine, the CDR3 counts 14 amino acids. The read is trimmed to its CDR3 DNA, 42 bases read in frame from base 1.

This sample was included in a study of patients and donors after allogeneic stem cell transplantation (dated by TCRdb to 2018 to 2020). The sequenced material came from blood, either unsorted or a sorted T cell fraction (not recorded which). The TCR sequence derives from a human donor who was either an allogeneic HSCT recipient or a stem cell or donor lymphocyte infusion donor (not recorded which). It is not recorded whose cells these are; they may come from a transplant donor. Rearrangement joined TRBV9 to TRBJ2-1, with no confident D gene call. The CDR3 is CASSVLASQGEQFF. The nucleotides read TGTGCCAGCAGCGTACTTGCCAGCCAAGGTGAGCAGTTCTTC.